A single sample is the source of the 9 T cell receptor beta chains below, sequenced in a study of T cell responses to AZD1222 COVID-19 vaccine. The table came from immunoSEQ multiplex PCR; TCRdb's copy has only in-frame clones and leaves some out. Altogether 110,000 to 150,000 clones are present, more than 85% being singletons, with the ten largest covering approximately 9%. This sample comprised peripheral blood, obtained on day 0 of AZD1222 vaccination. These receptors were taken from an adult in good health.

The genes are TRBV5-1 and TRBJ1-5; D is unclear. V lost 1 base and J lost 1, with 18 bases in between. The germline V gene encodes CDR1 SGHRS and CDR2 YFSETQ. The CDR3 contains 18 residues. DNA for the CDR3: TGCGCCAGCAGCTTGTTTCCGGGAGGGCTATCCAGCAATCAGCCCCAGCATTTT. As protein: CASSLFPGGLSSNQPQHF.

The chain couples TRBV19 to TRBJ1-4; D not certain. This CDR3 has 12 residues. Trimming took 5 bases from V and 6 from J, leaving 7 bases between them. Germline CDR1 LNHDA, CDR2 SQIVND (reference sequence). The CDR3 coding sequence is TGTGCCAGTAGTGTGACGGATGAAAAACTGTTTTTT. It encodes CASSVTDEKLFF. The complete variable domain, with remaining parts taken from reference TRBV19 and TRBJ1-4, reads DGGITQSPKYLFRKEGQNVTLSCEQNLNHDAMYWYRQDPGQGLRLIYYSQIVNDFQKGDIAEGYSVSREKKESFPLTVTSAQKNPTAFYLCASSVTDEKLFFGSGTQLSVL.

V is TRBV30 and J is TRBJ1-2, with D perhaps TRBD1 (6 bases). V lost 0 bases and J 4 bases, leaving 21 bases between the germline ends. This CDR3 is built from 17 residues. Per the germline V gene, CDR1 is GTSNPN and CDR2 is SVGIG (reference sequence). CDR3 nucleotide sequence: TGTGCCTGGAGTGTACCCCGGGCTCAGGGGTGGGCCTATGGCTACACCTTC. This sequence encodes CAWSVPRAQGWAYGYTF.

The chain joins TRBV7-9 to TRBJ2-2; D ambiguous. The V end lost 5 bases, the J end lost 8 bases, and 9 bases lay between the germline ends. Germline CDR1 SEHNR, CDR2 FQNEAQ (reference sequence). The CDR3 has 12 amino acids. CDR3 sequence reads: CASSPTGGELFF. In DNA form, the CDR3 reads TGTGCCAGCAGCCCCACCGGAGGGGAGCTGTTTTTT.

A note on this clone: Other DNA sequences from this sample encode an identical CDR3 as well. The chain is built from TRBV7-8 and TRBJ1-5; D unclear. This CDR3 comprises 14 residues. The germline V gene encodes CDR1 SGHVS and CDR2 FQNEAQ. V was pared by 1 base and J by 0 bases, with 4 bases between. The DNA for the CDR3 is TGTGCCAGCAGCTTAGAAGGTAGCAATCAGCCCCAGCATTTT. This translates into CASSLEGSNQPQHF.

The chain recombines TRBV9 with TRBJ1-2; TRBD1 matches at 10 bases. CDR3 length equals 15 residues. The germline gives CDR1 SGDLS, CDR2 YYNGEE. V lost 4 bases, J lost 7 bases, and 10 bases stayed unmatched. Written as DNA, the CDR3 is TGTGCCAGCAGCCCCGGGACAGGGGCGACCTTTGGCTACACCTTC. Protein product: CASSPGTGATFGYTF.

The J gene is TRBJ2-6, the V gene TRBV12-3 or TRBV12-4; unclear D gene. This CDR3 has 13 amino acids. Trimming left V 7 bases short and J 0 bases short, with 4 bases between. The CDR3, as DNA: TGTGCCAGCACTGTCTCTGGGGCCAACGTCCTGACTTTC. It codes for CASTVSGANVLTF.

This clone was detected only a few times. This rearrangement joins TRBV10-3 to TRBJ1-2, with D possibly matching TRBD1 (6 bases). V was cut by 3 bases and J by 0 bases, with 11 bases left in between. Germline CDR1 ENHRY, CDR2 SYGVKD. This CDR3 spans 15 amino acids. Here the CDR3 DNA reads TGTGCCATCAGTGAAGGGGGGGGTGCTAACTATGGCTACACCTTC. Translated: CAISEGGGANYGYTF.

This chain uses TRBV29-1 with TRBJ1-2, with no clear D. The germline V gene encodes CDR1 SQVTM and CDR2 ANQGSEA. V was cut by 3 bases and J by 0 bases, with 17 bases left in between. This CDR3 is 16 amino acids long. The CDR3 DNA reads as TGCAGCGTTGAGGCACCCGATATAATCACTAACTATGGCTACACCTTC. This codes for CSVEAPDIITNYGYTF.